These T cell receptor beta chains were read from a single sample in a study of CD8+CD57+ T cells in acquired aplastic anemia. TCRdb independently ran MiXCR on the reads; one entry per CDR3 protein. The sample comprises fewer than 200,000 distinct CDR3 sequences, about three fifths of which are singletons, and 45% to 50% rests with the top ten. Material for sequencing was sorted CD4+, CD8+, or CD8+CD57+ T cells (not recorded which) from PBMCs. The receptors shown here come from a human donor in good health. CDR3s include the opening cysteine and the closing phenylalanine or tryptophan. Each record gives: clone size, D gene, V gene, J gene, CDR3 DNA, CDR3 protein. D genes are given only for firm matches. Not every row has a clone size; where given, it reads once, few, many or a size class.

>.|.|TRBV11-1|TRBJ2-3
TGTGCCAGCAGCACCTACAGGGGCACAGATACGCAGTATTTT
CASSTYRGTDTQYF
>.|TRBD1|TRBV20-1|TRBJ1-2
TGCAGTGCTCGTACACAGGGGGCCCATGGCTACACCTTC
CSARTQGAHGYTF
>many|.|TRBV19|TRBJ2-7
TGTGCCAGTGCACAGGTGATAAACTCCTACGAGCAGTACTTC
CASAQVINSYEQYF
>few|TRBD1|TRBV3-1|TRBJ1-1
TGTGCCAGCAGCCAAGGGTATGGGACAGGCCTTGAAGCTTTCTTT
CASSQGYGTGLEAFF
>.|.|TRBV2|TRBJ2-1
TGTGCCAGCAGCGAGACAGGTTCTTCCTACAATGAGCAGTTCTTC
CASSETGSSYNEQFF
>.|TRBD2|TRBV19|TRBJ2-1
TGTGCCAGTAGTACGGAACCGGGACTAGCTTTCTTC
CASSTEPGLAFF
>many|.|TRBV4-2|TRBJ2-2
TGTGCCAGCAGCCAAGATCTAATAAGTGAGGGGGAGCTGTTTTTT
CASSQDLISEGELFF
>.|.|TRBV7-6|TRBJ2-2
TGTGCCAGCAGCCTTAGAGGTGGCCAGGGAACCGGGGAGCTGTTTTTT
CASSLRGGQGTGELFF
>.|TRBD1|TRBV7-2|TRBJ1-2
TGTGCCAGCAGCCTCGCGATTCAGGGGGCGACCTATGGCTACACCTTC
CASSLAIQGATYGYTF
>many|TRBD1|TRBV7-8|TRBJ2-1
TGTGCCAGCAGTCCCGAGGGGGCCAACCCCTACAATGAGCAGTTCTTC
CASSPEGANPYNEQFF
>.|.|TRBV11-2|TRBJ1-4
TGTGCCAGCAGCCCCGCCGGGGGAGATGAAAAACTGTTTTTT
CASSPAGGDEKLFF
>few|.|TRBV24-1|TRBJ2-1
TGTGCCACCAGTGATTTGGTTAGCCGTGAGCAGTTCTTC
CATSDLVSREQFF
>many|.|TRBV12-1|TRBJ2-7
TGTGCCAGCAGCAATACTAGCAATCCCTACGAGCAGTACTTC
CASSNTSNPYEQYF
>.|.|TRBV25-1|TRBJ2-7
TGTGCCAGCAGTGACCGGGACCAACGACACGAGCAGTACTTC
CASSDRDQRHEQYF
>.|.|TRBV7-3|TRBJ1-2
TGTGCCAGCAGCTTTAGCCCAAGCGATGGCTACACCTTC
CASSFSPSDGYTF
>.|TRBD2|TRBV20-1|TRBJ2-7
TGCAGTGCCACGGGAGGAGGTCGTCACGAGCAGTACTTC
CSATGGGRHEQYF
>.|.|TRBV7-8|TRBJ1-2
TGTGCCAGCAGTGAAGCGGAAGGTTCTAACTATGGCTACACCTTC
CASSEAEGSNYGYTF
>.|.|TRBV19|TRBJ1-5
TGTGCCAGTAGTATGGGGGGACTGACCTTGGGCAATCAGCCCCAGCATTTT
CASSMGGLTLGNQPQHF
>.|.|TRBV29-1|TRBJ1-2
TGCAGCGTTGAAGTCAAAGGTGCTGGCTACACCTTC
CSVEVKGAGYTF
>.|TRBD1|TRBV19|TRBJ2-1
TGTGCCAGTAGTACCGGGACAGGAAACAATGAGCAGTTCTTC
CASSTGTGNNEQFF
>many|.|TRBV7-3|TRBJ2-1
TGTGCCAGCAGCTTAGAGGGGGAAGTATCCTACAATGAGCAGTTCTTC
CASSLEGEVSYNEQFF
>.|TRBD1|TRBV24-1|TRBJ1-5
TGTGCCACCAGTGACTCATTGGGACAGGGTGGGGGTAATAGCAATCAGCCCCAGCATTTT
CATSDSLGQGGGNSNQPQHF
>.|.|TRBV15|TRBJ2-7
TGTGCCACCAGCAGGGTGACAGGACCTTACGAGCAGTACTTC
CATSRVTGPYEQYF
>.|.|TRBV7-6|TRBJ1-1
TGTGCCAGCAAAAGGGGGACGAACACTGAAGCTTTCTTT
CASKRGTNTEAFF
>.|.|TRBV9|TRBJ1-6
TGTGCTAGCAGCGACCAGGTTGCTAATTCACCCCTCCACTTT
CASSDQVANSPLHF
>many|.|TRBV6-5|TRBJ1-1
TGTGCCAGCAGTTACGACTCTGACCCGGTGACTGAAGCTTTCTTT
CASSYDSDPVTEAFF
>.|.|TRBV19|TRBJ1-2
TGTGCCAGTAGTACCTCAACCGGGACACTAAACTATGGCTACACCTTC
CASSTSTGTLNYGYTF
>.|TRBD2|TRBV7-2|TRBJ2-7
TGTGCCAGCAGCCCAGAAAGGACTAGCGGGAGCTCCTACGAGCAGTACTTC
CASSPERTSGSSYEQYF
>.|TRBD1|TRBV7-8|TRBJ2-7
TGTGCCAGTAGTGGAACCGGGACAGGTATTACCGAGCAGTACTTC
CASSGTGTGITEQYF
>.|.|TRBV5-6|TRBJ2-3
TGTGCCAGCAGCTTGGACCGTTCTCTCCAGCGAACTTTGACAGATACGCAGTATTTT
CASSLDRSLQRTLTDTQYF
>few|.|TRBV7-9|TRBJ2-7
TGTGCCAGCAGCTTAGCCTTAGGCGAGCAGTACTTC
CASSLALGEQYF
>many|.|TRBV4-1|TRBJ1-3
TGCGCCAGCAGCCAAGATCAGGGGACGGGTGGAAACACCATATATTTT
CASSQDQGTGGNTIYF
>.|TRBD1|TRBV19|TRBJ2-1
TGTGCCAGTAGTACGCCGGGACAGGGCGTACCGGAGCAGTTCTTC
CASSTPGQGVPEQFF
>.|.|TRBV7-9|TRBJ1-2
TGTGCCAGCAGCGGTCAGTCAACTAACTATGGCTACACCTTC
CASSGQSTNYGYTF
>.|.|TRBV7-3|TRBJ2-3
TGTGCCAGCAGCCGAACTAAACGGGGGTTCACAGATACGCAGTATTTT
CASSRTKRGFTDTQYF
>once|.|TRBV14|TRBJ1-4
TGTGCCAGCAGCCAGTGGGGACATGTCGGGGAAAAACTGTTTTTT
CASSQWGHVGEKLFF
>many|.|TRBV4-3|TRBJ1-1
TGCGCCAGCAGCCCTAAAATTGCCCCACAGGGAATGAACACTGAAGCTTTCTTT
CASSPKIAPQGMNTEAFF